Listed here are 32 T cell receptor beta chains from one sample, sequenced in a study of shared clonotypes between healthy human individuals (TCRdb year 2020). CD8 naive samples consisted of CD45RO-negative cells that were positively selected for CCR7, yielding a CD45RA+CCR7+ population without TemRA cells. Library preparation used the immunoSEQ multiplex PCR assay. What TCRdb holds here is the immuneACCESS table cut down to in-frame rearrangements. Part of the clones is not present; checked against another copy, under half of the missing clones reflect an unresolved V gene, and the others are unexplained. The sample profile shows around 1.9 million clones; roughly 91% of them were found once. The top ten constitute roughly 1.7% of the sample. Material: naive CD8+ T cells from PBMCs. The cell subset or site label, as the study defines it: CD45RA+CCR7+. All receptors come from a young man in good health. Some clones in this sample may be carry-over from other donors' samples.

This clone was detected a few times. This chain joins TRBV9 and TRBJ1-1, with 8 bases identical to TRBD1. The CDR3 consists of 12 residues. The trim removed 4 bases at V and 7 bases at J, leaving 3 bases unmatched. Per the germline V gene, CDR1 is SGDLS and CDR2 is YYNGEE. Written as DNA, the CDR3 is TGTGCCAGCAGCATTGGACAGGGTGAAGCTTTCTTT. It codes for CASSIGQGEAFF.

J is TRBJ1-4 and V is TRBV21-1. TRBV21-1 has pseudogene status. The CDR3 extends over 17 amino acids. The CDR3 DNA is TGTGCCAGCAGCAAAGCGGATCCCCGGGGATTTAATGAAAAACTGTTTTTT. This codes for CASSKADPRGFNEKLFF.

The gene calls are TRBV7-2 and TRBJ2-1; D might be TRBD1 or TRBD2, each matching 6 bases. V lost 4 bases, J lost 12 bases, and 13 bases lay in between. Per germline, CDR1 SGHTA and CDR2 FQGNSA. The CDR3 has 12 amino acids. Here the CDR3 reads CASSWGAAWQFF. The CDR3 region has the DNA TGTGCCAGCAGCTGGGGGGCGGCTTGGCAGTTCTTC.

V and J are TRBV10-1 and TRBJ2-1, with 8 bases fitting TRBD2. Germline lookup yields CDR1 WNHNN and CDR2 SYGVQD (reference sequence). Losses at the gene ends were 2 bases for V and 9 bases for J; bases not matched to a gene: 6. The CDR3 extends over 14 amino acids. The DNA for the CDR3 is TGCGCCAGCAGTGAGGGCGGGAGGATAGGTGAGCAGTTCTTC. This sequence encodes CASSEGGRIGEQFF.

With regard to this clone: The same CDR3 arises from other DNA sequences in this sample as well. This chain uses TRBV6-5 with TRBJ1-1; D remains unclear. CDR1 is MNHEY, CDR2 SVGAGI, per germline. The CDR3 length is 14 residues. V dropped 0 bases and J dropped 4 bases, with 9 bases sitting between them. CDR3 coding DNA: TGTGCCAGCAGTTACTCGCGGACGGGCACTGAAGCTTTCTTT. This encodes CASSYSRTGTEAFF.

The rearrangement links TRBV27 to TRBJ2-5, with 7 bases identical to TRBD2. V lost 2 bases and J lost 5; bases outside the gene matches: 5. Germline V lookup: CDR1 MNHEY, CDR2 SMNVEV (reference sequence). This CDR3 region has 14 residues. The CDR3 here is CASSLGLGGETQYF. In nucleotides, the CDR3 is TGTGCCAGCAGTTTAGGCCTGGGAGGGGAGACCCAGTACTTC.

The V gene is TRBV5-1, the J gene TRBJ2-7; TRBD2 might be the D (6 bases). V lost 1 base, J lost 0 bases, and 17 bases lay in between. The CDR3 is 17 residues long. The germline gives CDR1 SGHRS, CDR2 YFSETQ. This CDR3 is CASSLSLAYTSSYEQYF. CDR3 DNA sequence: TGCGCCAGCAGCTTGTCGCTAGCGTATACCAGCTCCTACGAGCAGTACTTC.

J is TRBJ2-7 and V is TRBV4-1; D remains unclear. CDR1 and CDR2 (germline): MGHRA, YSYEKL. The V end was cut by 2 bases, the J end by 2 bases, with 10 bases between. There are 14 residues in the CDR3. The chain's CDR3 is CASSQNGRTYEQYF. CDR3 sequence (DNA): TGCGCCAGCAGCCAAAACGGACGCACCTACGAGCAGTACTTC.

The rearrangement joins TRBV5-5 to TRBJ1-4, with D possibly TRBD1 on 6 matching bases. Germline CDR1 SGHKS, CDR2 YYEKEE (reference sequence). This CDR3 has 15 amino acids. V gave up 0 bases and J gave up 11 bases, with 17 bases separating them. The CDR3: CASSLAGVREEKLFF. For the CDR3, the DNA is TGTGCCAGCAGCTTGGCAGGGGTCCGCGAGGAGAAACTGTTTTTT. Variable domain in full (rest from reference TRBV5-5 and TRBJ1-4): DAGVTQSPTHLIKTRGQQVTLRCSPISGHKSVSWYQQVLGQGPQFIFQYYEKEERGRGNFPDRFSARQFPNYSSELNVNALLLGDSALYLCASSLAGVREEKLFFGSGTQLSVL.

The chain links TRBV7-9 to TRBJ2-7; the D call may be TRBD1 or TRBD2 (5 bases each). This CDR3 contains 14 residues. Germline V CDR1 and CDR2: SEHNR, FQNEAQ (reference sequence). V was pared by 4 bases and J by 2 bases, with 12 bases between. The CDR3 DNA reads as TGTGCCAGCAGCTCCAGGGAGTACCCCTACGAGCAGTACTTC. Amino acid sequence: CASSSREYPYEQYF.

The chain carries TRBV6-5 and TRBJ2-7; no clear D. Germline CDR1 MNHEY, CDR2 SVGAGI. The V end lost 4 bases, the J end lost 5 bases, and 15 bases lay between the germline ends. The CDR3 sequence is 14 residues long. The CDR3 DNA is TGTGCCAGCAGTTCTTACTGGACCAAGGACGAGCAGTACTTC. Residues: CASSSYWTKDEQYF.

The rearrangement links TRBV4-3 to TRBJ1-2; 8 nucleotides match TRBD1. This CDR3 has 18 amino acids. Germline V CDR1 and CDR2: LGHNA, YSLEER. J was trimmed by 6 bases and V by 0 bases; bases with no gene match: 15. The chain's CDR3 is CASSQDLPHLQGVNGYTF. For the CDR3, the DNA is TGCGCCAGCAGCCAAGATCTTCCCCACCTACAGGGGGTGAATGGCTACACCTTC.

The V gene is TRBV29-1, the J gene TRBJ1-2, with unresolved D. Germline lookup yields CDR1 SQVTM and CDR2 ANQGSEA. This CDR3 has 13 residues. V lost 3 bases, J lost 4 bases, and 12 bases lay in between. The CDR3 nucleotides read TGCAGCGTTGACACGCCAGCCCCCTATGGCTACACCTTC. Translation: CSVDTPAPYGYTF.

J is TRBJ2-7 and V is TRBV27; D call uncertain. The germline V gene encodes CDR1 MNHEY and CDR2 SMNVEV (reference sequence). The CDR3 covers 14 residues. The V and J ends lost 5 bases and 5 bases respectively, with 16 bases between them. CDR3 sequence: CASSPRVWHDEQYF. CDR3 coding DNA: TGTGCCAGCAGTCCCCGTGTCTGGCACGACGAGCAGTACTTC.

The gene calls are TRBV7-9 and TRBJ1-5, with TRBD1 matching 7 bases. Looked up from germline, CDR1 is SEHNR and CDR2 is FQNEAQ (reference sequence). The CDR3 totals 16 residues. The V segment lost 5 bases and the J segment 2 bases; nucleotides outside the gene matches: 9. CDR3 in DNA: TGTGCCAGCAGCCCGCACAGGGGCGAGGGCAATCAGCCCCAGCATTTT. Its translation: CASSPHRGEGNQPQHF.

This clone was seen a single time. The genes are TRBV7-9 and TRBJ1-2; perhaps TRBD1 as D (5 bases). The V gene's germline CDR1 is SEHNR and CDR2 FQNEAQ (reference sequence). The CDR3 loop spans 13 amino acids. V lost 1 base, J lost 7 bases, and 10 bases lay in between. DNA of the CDR3: TGTGCCAGCAGCTTAGAACCAGGGATTGGCTACACCTTC. It specifies CASSLEPGIGYTF.

CDR3 sequence (DNA): TGTGCCAGCAGCACGACCCCCGGGACAGGGGATTTGTTCTTC. Protein: CASSTTPGTGDLFF. The chain recombines TRBV7-9 with TRBJ2-1; 10 nucleotides match TRBD1. Per the germline V gene, CDR1 is SEHNR and CDR2 is FQNEAQ (reference sequence). The length of the CDR3 is 14 residues. Losses at the gene ends were 5 bases for V and 15 bases for J; bases not matched to a gene: 13.

This clone was seen just once. This sequence joins TRBV7-2 and TRBJ2-2; 8 bases match TRBD1. Germline V lookup: CDR1 SGHTA, CDR2 FQGNSA. The V gene end was trimmed by 5 bases and the J gene end by 8 bases; junction bases not matched to a gene: 10. The CDR3 totals 15 residues. CDR3 region: CASSLGQGRGGELFF. The CDR3 region has the DNA TGTGCCAGCAGCCTCGGACAGGGACGCGGAGGGGAGCTGTTTTTT. The full variable domain, its missing parts supplied by reference TRBV7-2 and TRBJ2-2, is GAGVSQSPSNKVTEKGKDVELRCDPISGHTALYWYRQSLGQGLEFLIYFQGNSAPDKSGLPSDRFSAERTGGSVSTLTIQRTQQEDSAVYLCASSLGQGRGGELFFGEGSRLTVL.

This rearrangement joins TRBV27 to TRBJ2-1, with 11 positions matching TRBD2. Trimming cost V 3 bases and J 1 base; bases outside gene matches: 14. This CDR3 is 20 amino acids long. Germline V gene lookup returns CDR1 MNHEY and CDR2 SMNVEV (reference sequence). The CDR3 nucleotides read TGTGCCAGCAGTTTGCTTGGGGTAGCGGGAGGGCCTGGTTCCTACAATGAGCAGTTCTTC. Residues: CASSLLGVAGGPGSYNEQFF.

Concerning this clone: Within the sample, other DNA sequences also encode this same CDR3. This sequence joins TRBV9 and TRBJ1-2; TRBD1 agrees at 12 bases. The CDR3 consists of 15 residues. The J segment lost 4 bases and the V segment lost 0 bases, leaving 1 base of the junction unmatched. In germline, CDR1 is SGDLS, CDR2 YYNGEE. CDR3 sequence: CASSVGDRGLYGYTF. The CDR3 coding sequence is TGTGCCAGCAGCGTAGGGGACAGGGGGCTCTATGGCTACACCTTC.

J is TRBJ2-7 and V is TRBV5-1; perhaps D is TRBD1 or TRBD2 (6 bases each). Germline V gene sequence: CDR1 SGHRS, CDR2 YFSETQ. Trimming took off 2 bases at V and 5 bases at J, with 11 bases between the two ends. The CDR3 loop spans 13 amino acids. In nucleotides, the CDR3 is TGCGCCAGCAGCTTTACAGGGAGGCACGAGCAGTACTTC. Translated: CASSFTGRHEQYF.

The J gene is TRBJ2-7, the V gene TRBV10-3; 9 bases are shared with TRBD1. Germline CDR1 is ENHRY and CDR2 is SYGVKD. This CDR3 spans 14 amino acids. V lost 3 bases and J lost 5; bases outside the gene matches: 5. The CDR3 loop reads CAISDRDRVDEQYF. The DNA of the CDR3 is TGTGCCATCAGTGACCGGGACAGGGTAGACGAGCAGTACTTC.

In the case of this clone: Other DNA sequences in this specimen translate into the identical CDR3. The chain is built from TRBV4-1 and TRBJ1-1; unclear D gene. The CDR3 totals 13 residues. V was trimmed by 4 bases and J by 2 bases, leaving 8 bases between them. The V gene's germline CDR1 is MGHRA and CDR2 YSYEKL. The chain's CDR3 is CASSPRTNTEAFF. CDR3 DNA sequence: TGCGCCAGCAGCCCCCGGACTAACACTGAAGCTTTCTTT.

This clone was counted a few times. The chain recombines TRBV6-5 with TRBJ1-1; D is undetermined. This CDR3 has 13 residues. Germline V gene lookup returns CDR1 MNHEY and CDR2 SVGAGI. V dropped 5 bases and J dropped 1 base, with 8 bases sitting between them. CDR3 DNA sequence: TGTGCCAGCAGTGCCTGGGGGAACACTGAAGCTTTCTTT. Translating it yields CASSAWGNTEAFF.

V and J are TRBV9 and TRBJ2-2; D gene ambiguous. The CDR3 runs 13 residues. The V gene's germline CDR1 is SGDLS and CDR2 YYNGEE. The V end was cut by 1 base, the J end by 7 bases, with 8 bases between. Written as DNA, the CDR3 is TGTGCCAGCAGCGTAATGGCCGTCGGGGAGCTGTTTTTT. Translation: CASSVMAVGELFF.

J is TRBJ2-2 and V is TRBV5-1; TRBD2 agrees at 12 bases. Trimming cost V 5 bases and J 7 bases; bases outside gene matches: 6. The length of the CDR3 is 15 residues. Looked up from germline, CDR1 is SGHRS and CDR2 is YFSETQ. The CDR3 bases are TGCGCCAGCAGTTACGCGGGACTAGCGGGCGGGGAGCTGTTTTTT. It yields the protein CASSYAGLAGGELFF. The full variable domain, its missing parts supplied by reference TRBV5-1 and TRBJ2-2, is KAGVTQTPRYLIKTRGQQVTLSCSPISGHRSVSWYQQTPGQGLQFLFEYFSETQRNKGNFPGRFSGRQFSNSRSEMNVSTLELGDSALYLCASSYAGLAGGELFFGEGSRLTVL.

The V call is TRBV10-3, the J call TRBJ1-2, with 12 bases aligning to TRBD1. With V trimmed by 6 bases and J by 4 bases, 15 bases remained unmatched. The CDR3 spans 18 residues. CDR1 and CDR2 (germline): ENHRY, SYGVKD. The CDR3: CAIRVYVGTGGVLYGYTF. The DNA for the CDR3 is TGTGCCATCAGAGTCTACGTGGGGACAGGGGGCGTTCTCTATGGCTACACCTTC.

The V and J genes are TRBV6-1 and TRBJ2-7; weak D call: TRBD2 (5 bases). The CDR3 runs 15 residues. With 1 base removed from V and 0 bases from J, the gap between germline ends came to 10 bases. Germline V CDR1 and CDR2: MNHNS, SASEGT. The CDR3, as DNA: TGTGCCAGCAGTGAAGTCAGCGGATACTCCTACGAGCAGTACTTC. This sequence encodes CASSEVSGYSYEQYF.

The CDR3 nucleotides are TGTGCCAGCAGCCCGATGGCAATTGTCACTGAAGCTTTCTTT. Translating it yields CASSPMAIVTEAFF. The chain employs TRBV7-9 and TRBJ1-1, with D unresolved. The CDR3 extends over 14 amino acids. The germline CDR1 and CDR2 sequences are SEHNR and FQNEAQ (reference sequence). V lost 5 bases, J lost 4 bases, and 14 bases lay in between.

J is TRBJ2-7 and V is TRBV2; 7 positions match TRBD1. From germline, CDR1 is SNHLY and CDR2 FYNNEI. Trimming took 6 bases from V and 0 from J; bases not matched to a gene: 14. CDR3 length: 17 residues. The CDR3 sequence is CASSATIGDRSSYEQYF. DNA of the CDR3: TGTGCCAGCAGCGCCACCATTGGGGACAGAAGCTCCTACGAGCAGTACTTC.

The chain is built from TRBV7-6 and TRBJ2-7; weak D call: TRBD2 (5 bases). The germline V gene has CDR1 SGHVS and CDR2 FNYEAQ. Trimming shortened V by 5 bases and J by 2 bases, and 10 bases separated the two germline ends. The CDR3 sequence is 13 residues long. The CDR3 is CASSPLVPYEQYF. In DNA, the CDR3 is TGTGCCAGCAGCCCACTAGTCCCCTACGAGCAGTACTTC.

The chain couples TRBV7-9 to TRBJ2-7, with D perhaps TRBD1 or TRBD2 (5 bases each). This CDR3 has 13 amino acids. V shed 3 bases and J shed 4 bases, with 10 bases lying between them. The germline gives CDR1 SEHNR, CDR2 FQNEAQ (reference sequence). CDR3 in DNA: TGTGCCAGCAGCTTTGGGGGTTTTTACGAGCAGTACTTC. Protein: CASSFGGFYEQYF.